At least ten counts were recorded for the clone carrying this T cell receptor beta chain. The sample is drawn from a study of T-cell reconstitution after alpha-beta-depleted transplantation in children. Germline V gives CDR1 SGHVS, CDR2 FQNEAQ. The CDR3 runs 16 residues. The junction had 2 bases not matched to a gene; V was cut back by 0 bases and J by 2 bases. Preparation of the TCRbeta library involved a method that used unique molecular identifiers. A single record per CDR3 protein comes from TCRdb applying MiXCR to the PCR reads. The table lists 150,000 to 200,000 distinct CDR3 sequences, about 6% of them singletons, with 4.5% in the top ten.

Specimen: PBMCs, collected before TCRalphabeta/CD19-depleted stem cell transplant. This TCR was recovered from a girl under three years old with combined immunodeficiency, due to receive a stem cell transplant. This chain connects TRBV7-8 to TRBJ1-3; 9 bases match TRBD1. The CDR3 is CASSLAGQGAGNTIYF. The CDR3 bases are TGTGCCAGCAGCTTAGCGGGACAGGGAGCTGGAAACACCATATATTTT. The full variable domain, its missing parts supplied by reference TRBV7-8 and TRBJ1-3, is GAGVSQSPRYKVAKRGQDVALRCDPISGHVSLFWYQQALGQGPEFLTYFQNEAQLDKSGLPSDRFFAERPEGSVSTLKIQRTQQEDSAVYLCASSLAGQGAGNTIYFGEGSWLTVV.